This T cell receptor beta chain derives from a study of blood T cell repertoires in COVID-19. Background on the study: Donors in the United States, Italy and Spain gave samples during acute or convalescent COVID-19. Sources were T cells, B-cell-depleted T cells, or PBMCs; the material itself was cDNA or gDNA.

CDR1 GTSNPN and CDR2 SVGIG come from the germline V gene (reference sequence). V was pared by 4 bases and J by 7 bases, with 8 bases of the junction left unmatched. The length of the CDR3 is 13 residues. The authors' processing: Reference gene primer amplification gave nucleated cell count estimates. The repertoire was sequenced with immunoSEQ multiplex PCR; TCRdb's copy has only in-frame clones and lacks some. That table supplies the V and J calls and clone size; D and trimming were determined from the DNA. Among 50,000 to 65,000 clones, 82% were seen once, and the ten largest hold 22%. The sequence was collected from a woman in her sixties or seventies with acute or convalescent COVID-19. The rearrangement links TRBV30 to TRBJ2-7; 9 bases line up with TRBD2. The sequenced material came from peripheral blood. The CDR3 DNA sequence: TGTGCCTGGAACGCGGGGGGGAGTCGGGAGCAGTACTTC. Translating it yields CAWNAGGSREQYF.